The 23 T cell receptor beta chains below were found in one sample sequenced in a study of blood T cell repertoires in COVID-19. Data came from immunoSEQ multiplex PCR; TCRdb stores just in-frame clones and leaves some out. The sample gives about 250,000 clones, just under 85% of which show up once; 8.9% is in the top ten. Sequencing was carried out using peripheral blood. Receptor source: a man aged 80 or over with acute or convalescent COVID-19.

CDR3 sequence: CASSLKGRGGNLEWGEQFF. The CDR3 DNA reads as TGTGCCAGCAGCTTAAAAGGGCGGGGCGGGAATCTCGAATGGGGTGAGCAGTTCTTC. The chain links TRBV7-2 to TRBJ2-1, with TRBD2 as a possible D gene (6 bases). The length of the CDR3 is 19 residues. V was clipped by 2 bases and J by 9 bases, with 29 bases between them. CDR1 is SGHTA, CDR2 FQGNSA, per germline.

The chain recombines TRBV6-6 with TRBJ1-5; no clear D. The CDR3 consists of 13 residues. Trimming took off 6 bases at V and 0 bases at J, with 6 bases between the two ends. CDR1 and CDR2 (germline): MNHNY, SVGAGI (reference sequence). CDR3 sequence: CASSLFSNQPQHF. CDR3 in DNA: TGTGCCAGCAGCTTATTTAGCAATCAGCCCCAGCATTTT.

This clone appeared once. The J gene is TRBJ2-7, the V gene TRBV5-8; no firm D call. The CDR3 contains 11 residues. From germline, CDR1 is SGHTS and CDR2 YDEGEE. The ends were cut back, 4 bases at V and 7 bases at J, with 9 bases in the middle. The CDR3 nucleotides read TGTGCCAGCAGCCTAACGAGGGAGCAGTACTTC. It translates to CASSLTREQYF.

This rearrangement joins TRBV6-5 to TRBJ1-2; D gene unclear. In germline, CDR1 is MNHEY, CDR2 SVGAGI. With 10 bases removed from V and 0 bases from J, the gap between germline ends came to 15 bases. The CDR3 covers 14 residues. CDR3 loop: CATGVEVSNYGYTF. CDR3 in DNA: TGTGCCACCGGGGTCGAGGTTTCTAACTATGGCTACACCTTC.

V is TRBV3-1 (or the pseudogene TRBV3-2) and J is TRBJ1-2, with D possibly matching TRBD1 (5 bases). The ends were cut back, 9 bases at V and 5 bases at J, with 13 bases in the middle. In germline, CDR1 is LGHDT, CDR2 YNNKEL (reference sequence). This CDR3 has 12 amino acids. CDR3 nucleotides: TGTGCCAGTCGGGACTTCGATTATGGCTACACCTTC. Protein product: CASRDFDYGYTF.

The chain links TRBV24-1 to TRBJ2-3, with D unclear. Germline V gene lookup returns CDR1 KGHDR and CDR2 SFDVKD. The length of the CDR3 is 11 residues. V was shortened by 5 bases and J by 5 bases, with 4 bases between the two germline ends. The DNA of the CDR3 is TGTGCCACCAGTGCGCGAGATACGCAGTATTTT. This gives the protein CATSARDTQYF.

J is TRBJ1-5 and V is TRBV7-2; 7 bases match TRBD1. J gave up 7 bases and V 5 bases, and 11 bases lay outside the gene matches. Germline loops: CDR1 SGHTA, CDR2 FQGNSA. This CDR3 is 15 amino acids long. CDR3 sequence: CASSTHRGSGQPQHF. The DNA for the CDR3 is TGTGCCAGCAGCACGCACAGGGGCTCAGGACAGCCCCAGCATTTT. The full variable domain, in which reference TRBV7-2 and TRBJ1-5 provide the parts outside the CDR3, is GAGVSQSPSNKVTEKGKDVELRCDPISGHTALYWYRQSLGQGLEFLIYFQGNSAPDKSGLPSDRFSAERTGGSVSTLTIQRTQQEDSAVYLCASSTHRGSGQPQHFGDGTRLSIL.

The V and J genes are TRBV18 and TRBJ1-2, with unresolved D. Germline V lookup: CDR1 KGHSH, CDR2 LQKENI. CDR3 size: 13 residues. Trimming took off 3 bases at V and 2 bases at J, with 7 bases between the two ends. The CDR3 reads CASSPEVNYGYTF. CDR3 in DNA: TGTGCCAGCTCACCTGAGGTCAACTATGGCTACACCTTC.

This clone was seen more than once but under ten times. The sample carries other DNA sequences with the same CDR3. This rearrangement joins TRBV5-5 to TRBJ1-2, with 8 bases identical to TRBD1. The germline gives CDR1 SGHKS, CDR2 YYEKEE (reference sequence). There are 14 residues in the CDR3. V was pared by 0 bases and J by 2 bases, with 0 bases of the junction left unmatched. This CDR3 is CASSLDRGNYGYTF. The CDR3 DNA reads as TGTGCCAGCAGCTTGGACAGGGGGAACTATGGCTACACCTTC.

This rearrangement joins TRBV9 to TRBJ2-1, with TRBD2 identical over 10 bases. V trimming: 0 bases; J trimming: 7 bases; junction bases outside the gene matches: 10. The CDR3 is made up of 17 amino acids. From germline, CDR1 is SGDLS and CDR2 YYNGEE. CDR3 in amino acids: CASSVGLAGGSRNEQFF. The CDR3 region has the DNA TGTGCCAGCAGCGTAGGGTTAGCGGGAGGATCAAGGAATGAGCAGTTCTTC.

The gene calls are TRBV2 and TRBJ1-5; no definite D call. The CDR3 spans 15 residues. Germline lookup yields CDR1 SNHLY and CDR2 FYNNEI. Trimming shortened V by 5 bases and J by 0 bases, and 11 bases separated the two germline ends. In nucleotides, the CDR3 is TGTGCCAGCAGTTTACAGTTACTTAGCAATCAGCCCCAGCATTTT. Its translation is CASSLQLLSNQPQHF.

The rearrangement joins TRBV28 to TRBJ2-3; D is undetermined. The CDR3 is made up of 12 amino acids. The V end lost 6 bases, the J end lost 14 bases, and 18 bases lay between the germline ends. From germline, CDR1 is MDHEN and CDR2 SYDVKM. The CDR3 bases are TGTGCCAGCAGCGCGTATTGGTTAAGTTGGTATTTT. Its translation: CASSAYWLSWYF.

Remarks on this clone: Other DNA sequences in this sample translate to the same CDR3. The chain couples TRBV19 to TRBJ1-2; 8 bases align to TRBD1. The CDR3 runs to 13 residues. CDR1 is LNHDA and CDR2 is SQIVND in the germline V gene (reference sequence). V was pared by 5 bases and J by 2 bases, with 1 base of the junction left unmatched. The CDR3 bases are TGTGCCAGTAGTCGGACAGGGAACTATGGCTACACCTTC. Translated, it gives CASSRTGNYGYTF.

The chain carries TRBV18 and TRBJ2-1; TRBD1 is a possible D gene (6 bases). CDR3 length: 15 amino acids. Germline V gene data show CDR1 as KGHSH and CDR2 as LQKENI. Trimming shortened V by 0 bases and J by 4 bases, and 10 bases separated the two germline ends. CDR3 loop: CASSPPGTPYNEQFF. CDR3 DNA sequence: TGTGCCAGCTCACCACCCGGGACACCTTACAATGAGCAGTTCTTC. Based on the CDR3 plus reference TRBV18 and TRBJ2-1, the full variable domain is NAGVMQNPRHLVRRRGQEARLRCSPMKGHSHVYWYRQLPEEGLKFMVYLQKENIIDESGMPKERFSAEFPKEGPSILRIQQVVRGDSAAYFCASSPPGTPYNEQFFGPGTRLTVL.

This clone was detected only a few times. This chain links TRBV3-1 (or the pseudogene TRBV3-2) with TRBJ1-2; TRBD1 agrees at 8 bases. This CDR3 is 15 amino acids long. Germline lookup yields CDR1 LGHDT and CDR2 YNNKEL (reference sequence). After removal of 3 bases from V and 8 bases from J, the junction contained 11 bases not matched to a gene. In nucleotides, the CDR3 is TGTGCCAGCAGCCAGCATTTAGTCAGGGGGCAAGGCTACACCTTC. Translating gives CASSQHLVRGQGYTF.

The chain couples TRBV27 to TRBJ2-7, with D unclear. Germline lookup yields CDR1 MNHEY and CDR2 SMNVEV (reference sequence). V was clipped by 6 bases and J by 3 bases, with 12 bases between them. This CDR3 has 13 amino acids. The CDR3 DNA follows: TGTGCCAGCAGATTCGGGTTGAGCTACGAGCAGTACTTC. Its protein product is CASRFGLSYEQYF.

This clone has a handful of counts. This chain connects TRBV6-5 to TRBJ1-1, with D perhaps TRBD1 (6 bases). Germline values: CDR1 MNHEY, CDR2 SVGAGI. The CDR3 sequence is 15 residues long. V lost 5 bases and J lost 0, with 13 bases in between. The CDR3 nucleotides read TGTGCCAGCAGTCTCCAGACAGGCTTGAACACTGAAGCTTTCTTT. The encoded protein is CASSLQTGLNTEAFF.

This clone was seen only a few times. The genes are TRBV7-9 and TRBJ1-3; 8 nucleotides align to TRBD1. Per germline, CDR1 SEHNR and CDR2 FQNEAQ (reference sequence). Unmatched junction bases numbered 8, after V lost 6 bases and J lost 7 bases. The CDR3 spans 14 residues. DNA for the CDR3: TGTGCCAGCAGTGTGAGGACAGGGCCTAACACCATATATTTT. Amino acid sequence: CASSVRTGPNTIYF.

The V and J genes are TRBV12-3 or TRBV12-4 and TRBJ2-1; 8 nucleotides line up with TRBD1. Trimming at V came to 6 bases and at J to 4 bases, leaving 2 bases not matched to a gene. This CDR3 comprises 13 residues. CDR3 DNA sequence: TGTGCCAGCAGCCGGGACAGGTACAATGAGCAGTTCTTC. It specifies CASSRDRYNEQFF.

The chain couples TRBV5-6 to TRBJ1-2; 7 bases map to TRBD1. V dropped 4 bases and J dropped 4; count of bases not matched to a gene: 4. Germline V gives CDR1 SGHDT, CDR2 YYEEEE. The length of the CDR3 is 13 residues. In DNA form, the CDR3 reads TGTGCCAGCAGCACGGACAGGCGCTATGGCTACACCTTC. This gives the protein CASSTDRRYGYTF.

This clone was seen a few times. The rearrangement uses TRBV7-3 and TRBJ2-7, with TRBD2 matching 7 bases. The length of the CDR3 is 13 residues. With 4 bases clipped from V and 2 bases from J, the junction kept 2 bases outside the gene matches. Germline CDR1 reads SGHTA; CDR2 reads FQGTGA. For the CDR3, the DNA is TGTGCCAGCAGCTATGGACTAGCCTACGAGCAGTACTTC. Its translation: CASSYGLAYEQYF.

This sequence joins TRBV28 and TRBJ2-3; TRBD1 matches 9 bases. V shed 5 bases and J 1 base; nucleotides not matched to a gene: 4. The CDR3 sequence is 15 residues long. Germline lookup yields CDR1 MDHEN and CDR2 SYDVKM. CDR3 coding DNA: TGTGCCAGCAGTCCCGGGACAGGGCGCACAGATACGCAGTATTTT. Translated, it gives CASSPGTGRTDTQYF.

The table lists this clone with a few counts. This chain joins TRBV5-1 and TRBJ2-2; D perhaps matches TRBD1 (5 bases). Germline V lookup: CDR1 SGHRS, CDR2 YFSETQ. Trimming stripped 2 bases from V and 1 base from J, with 9 bases between. This CDR3 is 15 amino acids long. CDR3 sequence: CASSLLTGNTGELFF. The CDR3 DNA reads TGCGCCAGCAGCTTACTTACAGGGAACACCGGGGAGCTGTTTTTT.